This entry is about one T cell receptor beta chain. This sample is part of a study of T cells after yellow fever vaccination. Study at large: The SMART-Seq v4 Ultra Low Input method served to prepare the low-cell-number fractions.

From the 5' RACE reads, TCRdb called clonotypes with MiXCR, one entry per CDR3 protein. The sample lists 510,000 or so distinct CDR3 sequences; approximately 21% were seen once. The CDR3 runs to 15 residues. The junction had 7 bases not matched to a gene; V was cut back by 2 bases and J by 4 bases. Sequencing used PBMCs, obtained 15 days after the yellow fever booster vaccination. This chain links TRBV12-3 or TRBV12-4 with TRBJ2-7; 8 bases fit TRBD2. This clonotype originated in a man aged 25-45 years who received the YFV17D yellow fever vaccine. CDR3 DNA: TGTGCCAGCAGTTTAAGCGGGGGCTCCGGGTACGAGCAGTACTTC. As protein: CASSLSGGSGYEQYF.